Presented here are 28 T cell receptor beta chains from one specimen sequenced in a study of cytomegalovirus exposure and HLA in healthy donors (dated by TCRdb to about 2017). Library generation was performed with the immunoSEQ multiplex PCR assay. As stored in TCRdb, this immuneACCESS dataset retains in-frame rearrangements with V and J assigned. A fraction of the clones does not appear; measured against another copy, unresolved V genes explain less than half of the discrepancy, and the remainder lacks a known reason. For this sample the table gives 250,000 to 400,000 clones, of which around 90% were detected only once. The ten largest clonotypes hold roughly 0.96% of the sample. Sequencing was done on a sample of PBMCs. Receptors were obtained from a man younger than 40 in good health and CMV-seronegative.

The chain is built from TRBV11-2 and TRBJ2-1; TRBD2 matches 13 bases. V trimming: 5 bases; J trimming: 3 bases; junction bases outside the gene matches: 1. CDR3 length equals 15 residues. Germline CDR1 and CDR2: SGHAT and FQNNGV. The CDR3 sequence: CASSRLAGGYNEQFF. CDR3 nucleotide sequence: TGTGCCAGCAGCCGACTAGCGGGGGGCTACAATGAGCAGTTCTTC.

This clone was counted between two and nine times. The V gene is TRBV2, the J gene TRBJ1-6; 9 bases fit TRBD1. Germline V gene data show CDR1 as SNHLY and CDR2 as FYNNEI. The CDR3 covers 15 residues. The junction had 6 bases not matched to a gene; V was cut back by 6 bases and J by 6 bases. This chain's CDR3 is CASSGPTGGNSPLHF. The CDR3 coding sequence is TGTGCCAGCAGCGGACCGACAGGGGGTAATTCACCCCTCCACTTT.

The DNA of the CDR3 is TGTGCCAGCAGCTTGGGTCGTGGGCGGGCGAACACTGAAGCTTTCTTT. It codes for CASSLGRGRANTEAFF. The rearrangement uses TRBV11-2 and TRBJ1-1; D gene unclear. With 3 bases removed from V and 1 base from J, the gap between germline ends came to 15 bases. This CDR3 comprises 16 residues. Germline CDR1 is SGHAT and CDR2 is FQNNGV. Based on the CDR3 plus reference TRBV11-2 and TRBJ1-1, the full variable domain is EAGVAQSPRYKIIEKRQSVAFWCNPISGHATLYWYQQILGQGPKLLIQFQNNGVVDDSQLPKDRFSAERLKGVDSTLKIQPAKLEDSAVYLCASSLGRGRANTEAFFGQGTRLTVV.

The chain has TRBV7-9 and TRBJ1-2; D perhaps matches TRBD1 (6 bases). The CDR3 length is 15 residues. CDR1 SEHNR and CDR2 FQNEAQ come from the germline V gene (reference sequence). Trimming cost V 2 bases and J 5 bases, with 15 bases left between them. The DNA of the CDR3 is TGTGCCAGCAGCTTAAGGGCGGAAACAGGGTATGGCTACACCTTC. Translation gives CASSLRAETGYGYTF.

The chain combines TRBV9 with TRBJ1-1; 9 nucleotides agree with TRBD1. There are 16 residues in the CDR3. CDR1 SGDLS and CDR2 YYNGEE come from the germline V gene. V was clipped by 4 bases and J by 5 bases; unmatched bases: 12. The DNA of the CDR3 is TGTGCCAGCAGCATTCGAAGACAGGGGGGTACGACTGAAGCTTTCTTT. Translation: CASSIRRQGGTTEAFF.

Here the CDR3 reads CASRYGDRAKEAFF. CDR3 DNA sequence: TGCGCCAGCAGATACGGCGACAGGGCAAAGGAAGCTTTCTTT. The genes are TRBV5-1 and TRBJ1-1, with 7 positions matching TRBD1. Germline values: CDR1 SGHRS, CDR2 YFSETQ. The CDR3 extends over 14 amino acids. Losses at the gene ends were 5 bases for V and 8 bases for J; bases not matched to a gene: 12.

The chain uses TRBV5-1 and TRBJ2-3, with TRBD2 matching 8 bases. Germline V gene sequence: CDR1 SGHRS, CDR2 YFSETQ. Unmatched junction bases numbered 8, after V lost 1 base and J lost 4 bases. CDR3 length: 16 residues. DNA of the CDR3: TGCGCCAGCAGCTTGTTGAAAGCGGGGGAGGCAGATACGCAGTATTTT. This codes for CASSLLKAGEADTQYF.

This clone was seen a single time. The rearrangement uses TRBV5-1 and TRBJ2-2, with TRBD1 matching 11 bases. Germline CDR1 and CDR2: SGHRS and YFSETQ. Trimming cost V 4 bases and J 4 bases; bases outside gene matches: 3. This CDR3 has 15 residues. In nucleotides, the CDR3 is TGCGCCAGCAGCAGAGGGACAGGGGGCACCGGGGAGCTGTTTTTT. Translating it yields CASSRGTGGTGELFF. The full variable domain, its missing parts supplied by reference TRBV5-1 and TRBJ2-2, is KAGVTQTPRYLIKTRGQQVTLSCSPISGHRSVSWYQQTPGQGLQFLFEYFSETQRNKGNFPGRFSGRQFSNSRSEMNVSTLELGDSALYLCASSRGTGGTGELFFGEGSRLTVL.

This chain uses TRBV27 with TRBJ2-3, with 10 bases that match TRBD2. Germline CDR1 MNHEY, CDR2 SMNVEV (reference sequence). V dropped 7 bases and J dropped 4; count of bases not matched to a gene: 5. The CDR3 runs 14 residues. The CDR3 loop reads CASKRGGRADTQYF. The CDR3 DNA follows: TGTGCCAGCAAGCGGGGGGGCAGGGCAGATACGCAGTATTTT.

This sequence joins TRBV6-1 and TRBJ1-2; maybe TRBD1 (5 bases). From germline, CDR1 is MNHNS and CDR2 SASEGT. The CDR3 sequence is 18 residues long. The ends were cut back, 2 bases at V and 4 bases at J, with 23 bases in the middle. The CDR3 sequence is CASSEQFDRGSPTYGYTF. CDR3 bases: TGTGCCAGCAGTGAACAGTTTGATAGGGGCTCCCCCACCTATGGCTACACCTTC.

CDR3 region: CASSLMGTPYNEQFF. The CDR3 DNA reads as TGTGCCAGCAGCTTGATGGGGACACCCTACAATGAGCAGTTCTTC. V is TRBV5-5 and J is TRBJ2-1; tentatively, D is TRBD1 (6 bases). The CDR3 extends over 15 amino acids. V shed 1 base and J shed 2 bases, with 10 bases lying between them. Per germline, CDR1 SGHKS and CDR2 YYEKEE (reference sequence). The variable domain in full, completed from reference TRBV5-5 and TRBJ2-1, reads DAGVTQSPTHLIKTRGQQVTLRCSPISGHKSVSWYQQVLGQGPQFIFQYYEKEERGRGNFPDRFSARQFPNYSSELNVNALLLGDSALYLCASSLMGTPYNEQFFGPGTRLTVL.

The V gene is TRBV4-1, the J gene TRBJ2-2; D might be TRBD2 (6 bases). The V end lost 3 bases, the J end lost 7 bases, and 12 bases lay between the germline ends. The germline CDR1 and CDR2 sequences are MGHRA and YSYEKL. This CDR3 spans 14 amino acids. CDR3 loop: CASSHSRGDGELFF. The CDR3 nucleotides read TGCGCCAGCAGCCATTCGCGCGGGGACGGGGAGCTGTTTTTT.

The V call is TRBV5-8, the J call TRBJ2-4; 10 bases align to TRBD1. Trimming cost V 5 bases and J 6 bases; bases outside gene matches: 8. The CDR3 contains 15 residues. The germline gives CDR1 SGHTS, CDR2 YDEGEE. The CDR3 reads CASSRDRGGVNIQYF. DNA of the CDR3: TGTGCCAGCAGTAGGGACAGGGGAGGCGTAAACATTCAGTACTTC.

A word on this clone: The same CDR3 is also encoded by other DNA sequences in this sample. This chain uses TRBV7-9 with TRBJ1-2; no definite D call. V lost 3 bases, J lost 6 bases, and 14 bases lay in between. The CDR3 consists of 14 residues. The V gene's germline CDR1 is SEHNR and CDR2 FQNEAQ (reference sequence). DNA for the CDR3: TGTGCCAGCAGCTTGGCCCCAGACCGGGATGGCTACACCTTC. It yields the protein CASSLAPDRDGYTF.

The chain combines TRBV5-1 with TRBJ2-1, with 10 bases that match TRBD2. The V segment lost 2 bases and the J segment 5 bases; nucleotides outside the gene matches: 7. Per the germline V gene, CDR1 is SGHRS and CDR2 is YFSETQ. This CDR3 region has 16 residues. The CDR3 coding sequence is TGCGCCAGCAGCTTATTTACTAGCGGGAAAAACAATGAGCAGTTCTTC. It translates to CASSLFTSGKNNEQFF. Full variable domain (rest looked up from reference TRBV5-1 and TRBJ2-1): KAGVTQTPRYLIKTRGQQVTLSCSPISGHRSVSWYQQTPGQGLQFLFEYFSETQRNKGNFPGRFSGRQFSNSRSEMNVSTLELGDSALYLCASSLFTSGKNNEQFFGPGTRLTVL.

CDR3 protein: CASSLVFSGGAKGEQYF. The DNA of the CDR3 is TGTGCCAGCAGCTTGGTCTTTAGCGGGGGGGCCAAGGGCGAGCAGTACTTC. V is TRBV5-5 and J is TRBJ2-7; 11 bases map to TRBD2. Germline V gene sequence: CDR1 SGHKS, CDR2 YYEKEE (reference sequence). The CDR3 has 17 residues. V shed 0 bases and J 6 bases; nucleotides not matched to a gene: 11.

This chain joins TRBV6-1 and TRBJ1-1, with TRBD1 identical over 7 bases. The CDR3 has 14 residues. Germline assignment: CDR1 MNHNS and CDR2 SASEGT. The ends lost 10 bases at V and 0 bases at J; junction bases unmatched: 8. This CDR3 reads CATKGAQMNTEAFF. CDR3 DNA: TGTGCCACCAAGGGGGCCCAAATGAACACTGAAGCTTTCTTT.

The chain couples TRBV5-5 to TRBJ1-1, with 9 bases lining up with TRBD1. Germline lookup yields CDR1 SGHKS and CDR2 YYEKEE (reference sequence). Trimming took 3 bases from V and 1 from J; bases not matched to a gene: 4. There are 15 residues in the CDR3. CDR3 DNA: TGTGCCAGCAGCTGGGGACAGGGACCGAACACTGAAGCTTTCTTT. Translating it yields CASSWGQGPNTEAFF. Full variable domain (rest looked up from reference TRBV5-5 and TRBJ1-1): DAGVTQSPTHLIKTRGQQVTLRCSPISGHKSVSWYQQVLGQGPQFIFQYYEKEERGRGNFPDRFSARQFPNYSSELNVNALLLGDSALYLCASSWGQGPNTEAFFGQGTRLTVV.

This sequence joins TRBV7-6 and TRBJ1-2; 8 bases are a match to TRBD1. CDR1 SGHVS and CDR2 FNYEAQ come from the germline V gene. CDR3 length: 14 amino acids. V lost 6 bases, J lost 6 bases, and 9 bases stayed unmatched. CDR3: CASSSRTGRHGYTF. As DNA, the CDR3 is TGTGCCAGCAGTTCTCGGACAGGGCGACATGGCTACACCTTC.

The chain carries TRBV5-1 and TRBJ2-3; tentatively, D is TRBD2 (7 bases). Between the trimmed V and J ends, which lost 4 bases and 6 bases, there was a span of 12 bases. The CDR3 totals 13 residues. Germline CDR1 and CDR2: SGHRS and YFSETQ. CDR3 DNA: TGCGCCAGCAGCCCGGGGGGCCCTGATACGCAGTATTTT. Residues: CASSPGGPDTQYF.

The rearrangement joins TRBV11-2 to TRBJ1-6; no firm D call. Germline V gene sequence: CDR1 SGHAT, CDR2 FQNNGV. Trimming shortened V by 5 bases and J by 5 bases, and 16 bases separated the two germline ends. The CDR3 contains 16 residues. Here the CDR3 reads CASSPRPLTDNSPLHF. The DNA of the CDR3 is TGTGCCAGCAGCCCGCGGCCGTTGACCGATAATTCACCCCTCCACTTT.

The chain employs TRBV7-2 and TRBJ2-3; the match to TRBD2 covers 8 bases. Germline V gene data show CDR1 as SGHTA and CDR2 as FQGNSA. Germline trimming cut 5 bases from V and 1 base from J; bases unmatched to any gene: 8. This CDR3 region has 16 residues. The CDR3 nucleotides read TGTGCCAGCAGCACAGGGTCCGGGGGGGGCACAGATACGCAGTATTTT. It specifies CASSTGSGGGTDTQYF.

V gene TRBV18 combines with J gene TRBJ2-6, with TRBD1 matching over 10 bases. Germline CDR1 reads KGHSH; CDR2 reads LQKENI. This CDR3 region has 17 residues. Trimming took 3 bases from V and 1 from J; bases not matched to a gene: 3. The CDR3 loop reads CASSPDRGASGANVLTF. Written as DNA, the CDR3 is TGTGCCAGCTCACCGGACAGGGGGGCTTCTGGGGCCAACGTCCTGACTTTC.

This chain uses TRBV5-1 with TRBJ1-1; D gene ambiguous. Trimming took 2 bases from V and 2 from J, leaving 4 bases between them. CDR1 SGHRS and CDR2 YFSETQ come from the germline V gene. The CDR3 spans 12 residues. The CDR3, as DNA: TGCGCCAGCAGCTTCTACAACACTGAAGCTTTCTTT. It codes for CASSFYNTEAFF.

The chain couples TRBV19 to TRBJ2-1, with 10 positions matching TRBD1. Germline lookup yields CDR1 LNHDA and CDR2 SQIVND (reference sequence). CDR3 length: 15 residues. J lost 4 bases, V lost 3 bases, and 3 bases had no gene match. The CDR3 loop is CASSIGTGVYNEQFF. The CDR3 nucleotides read TGTGCCAGTAGTATCGGGACAGGGGTTTACAATGAGCAGTTCTTC.

The chain carries TRBV5-4 and TRBJ1-1; no clear D gene. Germline V gene lookup returns CDR1 SGHNT and CDR2 YYREEE (reference sequence). The CDR3 has 14 residues. Trimming removed 0 bases at V and 0 bases at J, with 6 bases between. The CDR3: CASSLASVNTEAFF. The CDR3 DNA sequence: TGTGCCAGCAGCTTGGCGTCAGTGAACACTGAAGCTTTCTTT.

This clone was observed a single time. The J gene is TRBJ1-1, the V gene TRBV6-1; D is uncertain. V shed 6 bases and J shed 2 bases, with 10 bases lying between them. From germline, CDR1 is MNHNS and CDR2 SASEGT. This CDR3 has 13 amino acids. The CDR3 here is CASRALANTEAFF. The DNA of the CDR3 is TGTGCCAGCAGGGCCTTAGCTAACACTGAAGCTTTCTTT.

The J gene is TRBJ1-6, the V gene TRBV7-9; D gene uncertain. Germline values: CDR1 SEHNR, CDR2 FQNEAQ (reference sequence). The V gene lost 5 bases and the J gene lost 7 bases, with 6 bases spanning the gap. This CDR3 is 12 amino acids long. In nucleotides, the CDR3 is TGTGCCAGCAGCGTACAGAATTCACCCCTCCACTTT. It translates to CASSVQNSPLHF.